These T cell receptor beta chains were read from a single sample in a study of T cell responses to AZD1222 COVID-19 vaccine. The repertoire was sequenced with immunoSEQ multiplex PCR; TCRdb's copy has only in-frame clones and lacks some. The profile shows fewer than 85,000 clones, around nine tenths of them singletons. The material sequenced was peripheral blood, taken 28 days after the second AZD1222 dose. The source of these receptors is an adult who received the AZD1222 COVID-19 vaccine. CDR3s include the opening cysteine and the closing phenylalanine or tryptophan. D genes are given only for firm matches. Clone size appears in some rows only: once, few, many, or a class for an expanded clone.

d_call,clone_size,j_call,v_call,cdr3_length,cdr3_nt,cdr3_aa
NA,once,TRBJ1-1,TRBV5-5,15,TGTGCCAGCAGCCTGTGGGACTTGGGAGTCACTGAAGCTTTCTTT,CASSLWDLGVTEAFF
TRBD2,NA,TRBJ2-1,TRBV7-3,19,TGTGCCAGCAGCTTATCCCACCCGACTAGCGGAGGCTCCTACAATGAGCAGTTCTTC,CASSLSHPTSGGSYNEQFF
TRBD1,few,TRBJ1-3,TRBV6-5,16,TGTGCCAGCAGTTACTCAACAGGGGCCGCTCTTGGCACCATATATTTT,CASSYSTGAALGTIYF
NA,NA,TRBJ1-2,TRBV30,13,TGTGCCTGGAGTGTACAGGGCCTCTATGGCTACACCTTC,CAWSVQGLYGYTF
NA,NA,TRBJ2-5,TRBV3-1/TRBV3-2,14,TGTGCCAGACAGGCAGAGACAGACCAAGAGACCCAGTACTTC,CARQAETDQETQYF
NA,NA,TRBJ2-5,TRBV19,14,TGTGCCAGTAGTATCCAGGGTGGGCAAGAGACCCAGTACTTC,CASSIQGGQETQYF
NA,NA,TRBJ1-5,TRBV18,16,TGTGCCAGCTCACCCGGGCTAGGGAATAGCAATCAGCCCCAGCATTTT,CASSPGLGNSNQPQHF
NA,NA,TRBJ1-3,TRBV6-5,15,TGTGCCAGCAGTTACTCCCGAATCTCTGGAAACACCATATATTTT,CASSYSRISGNTIYF
TRBD1,NA,TRBJ1-5,TRBV19,16,TGTGCCAGTAGCAAGGGTTCCCAGGGGGGAAGTCAGCCCCAGCATTTT,CASSKGSQGGSQPQHF
NA,NA,TRBJ1-1,TRBV12-3/TRBV12-4,13,TGTGCCAGCCGCCTCAGGGAACGCACTGAAGCTTTCTTT,CASRLRERTEAFF
NA,once,TRBJ1-2,TRBV27,14,TGTGCCAGCAGTTTCGGACGGGGGAACTATGGCTACACCTTC,CASSFGRGNYGYTF
TRBD1,NA,TRBJ2-3,TRBV5-1,15,TGCGCCAGCAGCTCGACAGGGAGTTGGACAGATACGCAGTATTTT,CASSSTGSWTDTQYF
NA,few,TRBJ1-6,TRBV5-6,16,TGTGCCAGCAGCCCGGACAGACTCTCCTATAATTCACCCCTCCACTTT,CASSPDRLSYNSPLHF
TRBD2,NA,TRBJ2-1,TRBV7-6,15,TGTGCCAGCAGCTTAACGCTAGCGGTGTACAATGAGCAGTTCTTC,CASSLTLAVYNEQFF
TRBD2,NA,TRBJ2-3,TRBV27,18,TGTGCCAGCAGTTTATGGGCAACTAGCGGGAGTATCTCAGATACGCAGTATTTT,CASSLWATSGSISDTQYF
TRBD2,NA,TRBJ2-7,TRBV7-9,16,TGTGCCAGCAGCTTGGCCGGGACTAGCGGGAGGTCCGAGCAGTACTTC,CASSLAGTSGRSEQYF
NA,once,TRBJ2-5,TRBV19,14,TGTGCCAGTAGCCCTAGGGACGGAGAAGAGACCCAGTACTTC,CASSPRDGEETQYF
TRBD1,NA,TRBJ2-2,TRBV12-5,17,TGTGCTAGTGGTTTGGGGACAGGGGCCAGTAACACCGGGGAGCTGTTTTTT,CASGLGTGASNTGELFF
TRBD2,once,TRBJ2-1,TRBV29-1,16,TGCAGCGTTGAGCAGAGGGGGACTAGCGGACACAATGAGCAGTTCTTC,CSVEQRGTSGHNEQFF
NA,NA,TRBJ1-2,TRBV19,13,TGTGCCAGTAGTATAGACAGTGTCTATGGCTACACCTTC,CASSIDSVYGYTF
NA,NA,TRBJ1-6,TRBV2,11,TGTGCCAGCATAGACTGGGGCTCCCTCCACTTT,CASIDWGSLHF
NA,once,TRBJ1-2,TRBV6-5,12,TGTGCCACCCTCCCGAGGCCCTATGGCTACACCTTC,CATLPRPYGYTF
NA,few,TRBJ1-1,TRBV10-3,12,TGTGCCATCAGTGAGTCGCTGGGGGAAGCTTTCTTT,CAISESLGEAFF
TRBD1,NA,TRBJ2-7,TRBV6-6,16,TGTGCCAGCAGTTACTCGGGACAGGGAACTACCTACGAGCAGTACTTC,CASSYSGQGTTYEQYF